This T cell receptor beta chain was profiled in a study of low-dose radiotherapy and immunotherapy resistance in tumors (dated by TCRdb to 2022 to 2024). About the investigation overall: In Cohort 1, each fraction delivered 0.5 Gy every 2 weeks, and the prescribed total PTV dose was 6.5 Gy. For Cohort 2, the dose was 1 Gy per fraction given every two weeks, adding up to 13 Gy in total across 26 weeks. Nivolumab was administered intravenously as a 240 mg flat dose every two weeks, and ipilimumab was administered intravenously at 1 mg/kg every six weeks. Intravenous cyclophosphamide at 200 mg/m2 was administered every two weeks, one day ahead of each radiation and immunotherapy administration. Starting on cycle 1 day 1, patients took 300 mg of aspirin by mouth once daily for four cycles. No randomization into treatment groups was done for the people taking part in the trial. Eight patients were included in the translational analysis: three from the first dose cohort and the first five from the second dose cohort.

The listed sequencing device is Illumina HiSeq 2500. First-strand cDNA was synthesized with Superscript III and a set of TRAV- and TRBV-specific primers, covering both TCRalpha and TCRbeta chains. TCRs were amplified with Phusion for around 20 PCR cycles, with a constant-region primer paired with the adapter attached to the V primers. Isolated mRNA was amplified with the MessageAmp II aRNA Amplification Kit, using a 16-hour in vitro transcription at 37°C. mRNA for TCR sequencing was isolated with the Dynabeads mRNA DIRECT Purification Kit. Indexed Illumina adapters were added in a second Phusion PCR of roughly 25 cycles, and the PCR products were purified with AMPure XP beads. Per the source publication's procedure: Using custom Perl scripts, TCR sequences encoding the same protein were pooled, out-of-frame sequences were removed, and the abundance of each clonotype was computed. The analysis excluded TCR sequences that were supported by just one read. The metrics used to describe the repertoires included Shannon entropy, Gini index, clonality, richness, and the frequency of TCRs shared between repertoires. The public reads were run again by TCRdb, first through fastp at Q25 and then through MiXCR, and only productive beta chains were kept. Every entry covers one CDR3 protein and lists the most common genes and DNA from its rows. The authors' filters were not applied to this entry. The sample table lists some 100,000 distinct CDR3 sequences, more than 20% of them with a count of one. The ten largest make up about 4% of the sample.

Note on this clonotype: The target of this receptor is not known. Per-base quality was not reported, and no clone a single base away is much larger than it.

The germline V gene gives CDR1 as MDHEN and CDR2 as SYDVKM. The CDR3 goes from the cysteine to the phenylalanine over 17 residues. Kept here is only the CDR3 DNA, which spans 51 bases and is read in frame from base 1. The junction shows trimming of 2 bases on V and 5 bases on J, and the gene matches do not reach 5 bases of it. What the time point label conveys for this sample: after trial treatment. The meaning of the sample's treatment or condition label: LDRT plus nivolumab, ipilimumab, low-dose cyclophosphamide and aspirin (RACIN trial). Donors were enrolled in RACIN, a single-arm phase I dose-escalation trial combining nivolumab, ipilimumab, aspirin, low-dose cyclophosphamide and low-dose radiotherapy. Patients were eligible if they had advanced solid tumors that were TIL-negative.

The chain joins TRBV28 to TRBJ2-1; the central 14 bases match TRBD2. The sample consisted of PBMCs, taken after low-dose radiotherapy plus immunotherapy. The sequence derives from a male donor with prostate cancer. The sequence in DNA is TGTGCCAGCAGTTTAGGTCGGACTAGCGGGGGGCACAATGAGCAGTTCTTC. Translated, it reads CASSLGRTSGGHNEQFF.